A single sample is the source of the 9 T cell receptor beta chains below, sequenced in a study of blood T cell repertoires in COVID-19. Clones were sequenced by immunoSEQ multiplex PCR, and TCRdb holds only the in-frame ones, with some missing. The repertoire consists of 360,000 or so clones, with roughly 86% occurring once and the leading ten covering about 1.8%. Sequencing was performed on PBMCs or T cells enriched from blood (not recorded which). These receptors were collected from a woman aged 25 to 39 who had recovered from COVID-19.

The V and J genes are TRBV7-2 and TRBJ2-1, with TRBD2 identical over 11 bases. V gave up 5 bases and J gave up 1 base; unmatched junction bases: 13. CDR1 and CDR2 from the germline V gene are SGHTA and FQGNSA. The length of the CDR3 is 19 residues. CDR3 coding DNA: TGTGCCAGCAGCAGATCGACTAGCGGGGTATTGAGATCCTACAATGAGCAGTTCTTC. This codes for CASSRSTSGVLRSYNEQFF. Full variable domain (outside the CDR3, taken from reference TRBV7-2 and TRBJ2-1): GAGVSQSPSNKVTEKGKDVELRCDPISGHTALYWYRQSLGQGLEFLIYFQGNSAPDKSGLPSDRFSAERTGGSVSTLTIQRTQQEDSAVYLCASSRSTSGVLRSYNEQFFGPGTRLTVL.

V and J are TRBV19 and TRBJ2-3; the D gene is possibly TRBD1 (6 bases). CDR1 and CDR2 (germline): LNHDA, SQIVND (reference sequence). Trimming left V 6 bases short and J 1 base short, with 17 bases between. The CDR3 consists of 16 residues. DNA for the CDR3: TGTGCCAGTAGCTCCCCGTACAGGGACGGCACAGATACGCAGTATTTT. Translating it yields CASSSPYRDGTDTQYF.

The chain has TRBV29-1 and TRBJ1-2, with D hard to call. The germline V and J ends were trimmed by 6 bases and 5 bases, with 10 bases remaining between them. The CDR3 is made up of 11 amino acids. CDR1 is SQVTM and CDR2 is ANQGSEA in the germline V gene. CDR3 in DNA: TGCAGCGTCCTGGTGAGGTATGGCTACACCTTC. Translated, it gives CSVLVRYGYTF.

The V and J genes are TRBV6-5 and TRBJ1-4, with 7 bases matching TRBD1. The CDR3 consists of 15 residues. V lost 5 bases and J lost 5; bases outside the gene matches: 8. CDR1 is MNHEY, CDR2 SVGAGI, per germline. The CDR3 nucleotides read TGTGCCAGCAGTAACCTACAGGGGAGAAATGAAAAACTGTTTTTT. Its translation is CASSNLQGRNEKLFF.

The V gene is TRBV7-2, the J gene TRBJ1-1, with D hard to call. The CDR3 loop spans 12 amino acids. Per germline, CDR1 SGHTA and CDR2 FQGNSA. Between the trimmed V and J ends, which lost 5 bases and 4 bases, there was a span of 8 bases. The CDR3 DNA is TGTGCCAGCAGCCGAACTACCACTGAAGCTTTCTTT. Protein sequence: CASSRTTTEAFF.

This rearrangement joins TRBV7-2 to TRBJ2-7, with 10 bases matching TRBD1. Losses at the gene ends were 3 bases for V and 5 bases for J; bases not matched to a gene: 4. Germline V gives CDR1 SGHTA, CDR2 FQGNSA. There are 14 residues in the CDR3. The chain's CDR3 is CASSFGTGDHEQYF. DNA for the CDR3: TGTGCCAGCAGCTTCGGGACAGGGGACCACGAGCAGTACTTC. Using reference TRBV7-2 and TRBJ2-7 for the parts outside the CDR3, the full variable domain is GAGVSQSPSNKVTEKGKDVELRCDPISGHTALYWYRQSLGQGLEFLIYFQGNSAPDKSGLPSDRFSAERTGGSVSTLTIQRTQQEDSAVYLCASSFGTGDHEQYFGPGTRLTVT.

This chain connects TRBV7-8 to TRBJ2-7; possible D gene TRBD1, 5 bases. Between the trimmed V and J ends, which lost 4 bases and 2 bases, there was a span of 15 bases. The germline V gene encodes CDR1 SGHVS and CDR2 FQNEAQ. The CDR3 runs 15 residues. DNA of the CDR3: TGTGCCAGCAGCTCAAGGGGTAACTCGCCCTACGAGCAGTACTTC. It is translated as CASSSRGNSPYEQYF.

The chain employs TRBV19 and TRBJ1-5; TRBD1 is a possible D gene (5 bases). This CDR3 comprises 13 residues. V lost 3 bases to trimming and J lost 5 bases, with 8 bases between them. Germline-derived CDR1 and CDR2 are LNHDA and SQIVND (reference sequence). CDR3 residues: CASSIDRHQPQHF. DNA for the CDR3: TGTGCCAGTAGTATTGACAGACATCAGCCCCAGCATTTT.

This chain connects TRBV30 to TRBJ2-7; 13 bases agree with TRBD2. CDR1 and CDR2 (germline): GTSNPN, SVGIG (reference sequence). V shed 1 base, J shed 4 bases, and the junction held 7 bases outside the gene matches. This CDR3 region has 16 residues. CDR3 sequence: CAWSGGLAGTRYEQYF. The CDR3, as DNA: TGTGCCTGGAGTGGGGGACTAGCGGGGACAAGGTACGAGCAGTACTTC.